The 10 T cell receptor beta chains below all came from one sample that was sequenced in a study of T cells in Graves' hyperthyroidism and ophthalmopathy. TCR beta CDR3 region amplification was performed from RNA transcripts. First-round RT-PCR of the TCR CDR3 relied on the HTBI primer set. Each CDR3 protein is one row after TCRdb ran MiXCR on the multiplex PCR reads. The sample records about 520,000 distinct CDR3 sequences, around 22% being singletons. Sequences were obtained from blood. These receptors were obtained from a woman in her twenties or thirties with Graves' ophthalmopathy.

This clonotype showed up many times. CDR3 residues: CASSITINGTSKETQYF. The CDR3 coding sequence is TGTGCCAGCAGTATTACAATCAATGGGACTTCGAAAGAGACCCAGTACTTC. This chain connects TRBV2 to TRBJ2-5; tentative D call: TRBD2 (6 bases). Germline-derived CDR1 and CDR2 are SNHLY and FYNNEI. CDR3 length equals 17 residues. V was trimmed by 5 bases and J by 3 bases, leaving 22 bases between them.

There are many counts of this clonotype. In DNA form, the CDR3 reads TGCGCCAGCAGCCAATATTTAAATAGGGTGGTAAGCAATCAGCCCCAGCATTTT. Translated: CASSQYLNRVVSNQPQHF. The chain recombines TRBV4-1 with TRBJ1-5, with D unresolved. This CDR3 contains 18 residues. Trimming took 2 bases from V and 1 from J, leaving 18 bases between them. Germline V gene sequence: CDR1 MGHRA, CDR2 YSYEKL.

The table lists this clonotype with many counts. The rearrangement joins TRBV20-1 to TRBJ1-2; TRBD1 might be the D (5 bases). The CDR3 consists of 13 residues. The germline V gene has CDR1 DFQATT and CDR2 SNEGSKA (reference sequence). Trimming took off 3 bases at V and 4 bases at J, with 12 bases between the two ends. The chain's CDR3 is CSASSTDGYGYTF. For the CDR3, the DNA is TGCAGTGCTAGTTCGACAGATGGCTATGGCTACACCTTC.

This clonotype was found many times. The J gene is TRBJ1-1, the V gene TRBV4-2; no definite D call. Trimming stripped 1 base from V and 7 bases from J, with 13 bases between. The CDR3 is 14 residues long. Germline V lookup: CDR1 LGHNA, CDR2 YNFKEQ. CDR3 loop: CASSQVATKGEAFF. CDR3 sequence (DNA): TGTGCCAGCAGCCAAGTAGCCACAAAGGGTGAAGCTTTCTTT.

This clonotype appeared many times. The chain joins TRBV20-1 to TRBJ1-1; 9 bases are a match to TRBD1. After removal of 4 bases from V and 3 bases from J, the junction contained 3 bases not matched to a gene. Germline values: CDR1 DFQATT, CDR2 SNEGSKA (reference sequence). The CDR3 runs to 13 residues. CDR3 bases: TGCAGTGCTACACAGGGGGCTGACACTGAAGCTTTCTTT. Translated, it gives CSATQGADTEAFF.

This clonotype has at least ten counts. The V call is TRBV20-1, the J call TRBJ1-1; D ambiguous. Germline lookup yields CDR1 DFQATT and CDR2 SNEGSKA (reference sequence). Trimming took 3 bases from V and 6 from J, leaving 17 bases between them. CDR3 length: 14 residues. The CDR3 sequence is CSASPGRSNSEAFF. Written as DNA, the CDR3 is TGCAGTGCTAGCCCAGGACGGAGTAACTCTGAAGCTTTCTTT.

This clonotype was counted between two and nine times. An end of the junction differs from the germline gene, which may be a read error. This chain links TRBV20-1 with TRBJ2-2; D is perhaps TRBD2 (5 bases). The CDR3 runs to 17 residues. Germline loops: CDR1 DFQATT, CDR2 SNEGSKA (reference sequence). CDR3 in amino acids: CSAFPPPRRAHTGEPFF. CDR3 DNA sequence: TGCAGTGCTTTTCCACCGCCTAGGCGGGCCCACACCGGGGAGCCGTTTTTT.

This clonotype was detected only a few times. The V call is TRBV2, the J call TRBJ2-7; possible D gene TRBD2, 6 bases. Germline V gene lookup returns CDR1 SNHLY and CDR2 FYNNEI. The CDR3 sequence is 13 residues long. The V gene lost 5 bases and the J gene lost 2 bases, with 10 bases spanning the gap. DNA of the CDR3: TGTGCCAGCAGTATAGCGGAGACCTACGAGCAGTACTTC. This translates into CASSIAETYEQYF.

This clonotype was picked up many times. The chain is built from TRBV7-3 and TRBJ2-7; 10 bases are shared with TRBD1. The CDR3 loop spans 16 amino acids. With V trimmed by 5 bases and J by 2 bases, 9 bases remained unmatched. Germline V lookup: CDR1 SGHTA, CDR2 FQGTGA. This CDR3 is CASSLTRDRGPYEQYF. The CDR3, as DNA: TGTGCCAGCAGCCTTACCCGGGACAGGGGACCCTACGAGCAGTACTTC.

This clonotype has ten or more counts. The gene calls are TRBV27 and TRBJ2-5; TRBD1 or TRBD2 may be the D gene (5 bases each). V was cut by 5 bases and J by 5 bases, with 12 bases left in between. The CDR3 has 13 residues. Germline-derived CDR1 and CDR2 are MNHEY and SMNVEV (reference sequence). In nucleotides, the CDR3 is TGTGCCAGCAGTCCTAAATGGGGGGAGACCCAGTACTTC. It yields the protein CASSPKWGETQYF.